The rows below give T cell receptor beta chains drawn from one sample of a study of shared clonotypes between healthy human individuals. Libraries were prepared by immunoSEQ multiplex PCR; TCRdb keeps only in-frame clonotypes and omits some of them. This table holds approximately 1.9 million clones, 93% found once. What was sequenced was naive CD8+ T cells from PBMCs. The receptors stem from a man aged 18 to 35 in good health. Some clones in this sample may be carry-over from other donors' samples. CDR3s include the opening cysteine and the closing phenylalanine or tryptophan. The order of the fields is J gene, clone size, D gene, V gene, CDR3 protein, CDR3 DNA. D genes are given only for firm matches. Clone size is stated in some rows and not others, as once, few, many or a class when expanded.

TRBJ1-2 | few | TRBD1 | TRBV10-3 | CATPGQGGGDYGYTF | TGTGCCACCCCGGGACAGGGTGGTGGAGACTATGGCTACACCTTC
TRBJ2-7 | . | . | TRBV29-1 | CSVYASGTYEQYF | TGCAGCGTTTACGCTTCCGGAACCTACGAGCAGTACTTC
TRBJ2-1 | . | . | TRBV27 | CASSPRRQAGNEQFF | TGTGCCAGCAGTCCTCGGCGGCAGGCGGGCAATGAGCAGTTCTTC
TRBJ2-1 | . | TRBD2 | TRBV7-9 | CASSLNQFSGSSYNEQFF | TGTGCCAGCAGCTTGAATCAGTTTAGCGGGAGCTCCTACAATGAGCAGTTCTTC
TRBJ2-7 | . | TRBD2 | TRBV9 | CASSVGASGYSYEQYF | TGTGCCAGCAGCGTAGGGGCTAGCGGGTACTCCTACGAGCAGTACTTC
TRBJ1-1 | . | . | TRBV4-1 | CASSQKGGAEAFF | TGCGCCAGCAGCCAAAAAGGGGGGGCTGAAGCTTTCTTT
TRBJ2-7 | . | . | TRBV29-1 | CSVGIGAYEQYF | TGCAGCGTTGGAATAGGAGCATACGAGCAGTACTTC
TRBJ2-7 | . | . | TRBV29-1 | CSVGTSSSYEQYF | TGCAGCGTGGGGACTTCTAGCTCCTACGAGCAGTACTTC
TRBJ2-5 | . | . | TRBV5-1 | CASSNGGAGETQYF | TGCGCCAGCAGTAACGGAGGGGCCGGTGAGACCCAGTACTTC
TRBJ1-2 | . | . | TRBV28 | CASSLRWTANNYGYTF | TGTGCCAGCAGTCTTCGCTGGACAGCAAATAACTATGGCTACACCTTC
TRBJ2-5 | . | TRBD1 | TRBV19 | CASSEYRDSQETQYF | TGTGCCAGTAGTGAATATCGGGACAGTCAAGAGACCCAGTACTTC
TRBJ2-7 | . | TRBD2 | TRBV27 | CASSWGLAGGDEQYF | TGTGCCAGCAGTTGGGGACTAGCGGGGGGCGACGAGCAGTACTTC
TRBJ2-3 | . | TRBD2 | TRBV9 | CASSVAGSGRAGDTQYF | TGTGCCAGCAGCGTAGCGGGTAGCGGGAGGGCCGGTGATACGCAGTATTTT
TRBJ2-2 | . | . | TRBV7-9 | CASSRDGPNTGELFF | TGTGCCAGCAGCCGGGACGGACCGAACACCGGGGAGCTGTTTTTT
TRBJ2-4 | once | . | TRBV4-1 | CASSQARTGENIQYF | TGCGCCAGCAGCCAAGCTCGGACCGGAGAAAACATTCAGTACTTC
TRBJ1-2 | . | . | TRBV5-1 | CASSEGGYVDYGYTF | TGCGCCAGCAGCGAGGGAGGGTATGTTGACTATGGCTACACCTTC
TRBJ2-2 | . | . | TRBV29-1 | CTALGGFGNTGELFF | TGCACAGCGTTGGGGGGCTTTGGGAACACCGGGGAGCTGTTTTTT
TRBJ1-2 | . | . | TRBV15 | CATSGFLRTVGGRDYGYTF | TGTGCCACCAGCGGATTTCTTCGGACAGTGGGAGGGCGAGACTATGGCTACACCTTC
TRBJ2-7 | . | TRBD2 | TRBV15 | CATSSSWRERAYEQYF | TGTGCCACCAGCAGTTCCTGGCGGGAGAGGGCCTACGAGCAGTACTTC
TRBJ2-7 | . | TRBD1 | TRBV5-1 | CASSFAAVNRDRAHEQYF | TGCGCCAGCAGCTTCGCCGCAGTCAACCGGGACAGGGCCCACGAGCAGTACTTC
TRBJ2-7 | . | . | TRBV23-1 | CASPTGHSSYEQYF | TGCGCCAGCCCCACGGGACACTCTTCCTACGAGCAGTACTTC
TRBJ2-7 | . | . | TRBV27 | CASSPGWSYEQYF | TGTGCCAGCAGTCCAGGGTGGTCCTACGAGCAGTACTTC
TRBJ2-1 | . | TRBD2 | TRBV28 | CASTGGTRYNEQFF | TGTGCCAGCACCGGCGGGACTAGGTACAATGAGCAGTTCTTC
TRBJ1-4 | once | . | TRBV7-9 | CASSLRVGGLNEKLFF | TGTGCCAGCAGCCTTCGAGTCGGGGGGCTAAATGAAAAACTGTTTTTT
TRBJ2-3 | . | TRBD2 | TRBV5-1 | CASRRLAGGLRATDTQYF | TGCGCCAGCAGGAGGTTGGCGGGAGGGCTTCGGGCTACAGATACGCAGTATTTT
TRBJ1-1 | . | . | TRBV6-5 | CASSRDFSGNTEAFF | TGTGCCAGCAGTCGGGACTTTTCTGGGAACACTGAAGCTTTCTTT
TRBJ2-2 | . | TRBD1 | TRBV27 | CASSRYRGRDSGPGELFF | TGTGCCAGCAGCCGCTACAGGGGGCGAGATTCGGGCCCCGGGGAGCTGTTTTTT
TRBJ1-1 | . | . | TRBV7-2 | CASSPDNWNTEAFF | TGTGCCAGCAGCCCGGACAATTGGAACACTGAAGCTTTCTTT
TRBJ2-1 | . | TRBD2 | TRBV11-2 | CASSLVVAGAYNEQFF | TGTGCCAGCAGCTTAGTCGTAGCGGGAGCCTACAATGAGCAGTTCTTC
TRBJ1-5 | once | TRBD1 | TRBV6-6 | CASAYPGQVSNQPQHF | TGTGCCAGCGCATACCCGGGACAGGTTAGCAATCAGCCCCAGCATTTT
TRBJ1-1 | . | . | TRBV15 | CATSFGRQLNTEAFF | TGTGCCACCAGCTTCGGAAGACAGTTGAACACTGAAGCTTTCTTT
TRBJ1-2 | . | . | TRBV4-1 | CASSQKGWASYGYTF | TGCGCCAGCAGCCAAAAAGGATGGGCTAGCTATGGCTACACCTTC
TRBJ1-2 | . | . | TRBV27 | CASSLSPPSYGYTF | TGTGCCAGCAGTTTATCGCCACCCTCTTATGGCTACACCTTC
TRBJ2-2 | . | . | TRBV27 | CASSLPGGARAGELFF | TGTGCCAGCAGTTTACCTGGGGGTGCGAGGGCCGGGGAGCTGTTTTTT
TRBJ2-3 | . | . | TRBV9 | CASSAGQTSGTQYF | TGTGCCAGCAGCGCTGGACAGACCTCGGGGACGCAGTATTTT
TRBJ2-5 | once | . | TRBV6-6 | CASSYGDRAPYF | TGTGCCAGCAGTTACGGCGACCGGGCCCCGTACTTC
TRBJ2-7 | . | . | TRBV6-1 | CASSSGTHYEQYF | TGTGCCAGCAGTTCCGGGACGCACTACGAGCAGTACTTC
TRBJ2-7 | . | . | TRBV27 | CASSLSSWGEQYF | TGTGCCAGCAGTTTAAGCTCTTGGGGCGAGCAGTACTTC
TRBJ2-6 | . | . | TRBV29-1 | CSVVGPDGANVLTF | TGCAGCGTTGTTGGACCCGATGGGGCCAACGTCCTGACTTTC
TRBJ2-1 | . | . | TRBV6-4 | CASSPGRRDYNEQFF | TGTGCCAGCAGTCCTGGACGAAGGGACTACAATGAGCAGTTCTTC
TRBJ2-5 | . | . | TRBV7-8 | CASSLVGGEWETQYF | TGTGCCAGCAGCTTAGTGGGGGGAGAGTGGGAGACCCAGTACTTC
TRBJ2-3 | . | . | TRBV9 | CASSVGGMDTQYF | TGTGCCAGCAGCGTTGGGGGTATGGATACGCAGTATTTT
TRBJ2-1 | once | . | TRBV4-3 | CASSQQGGNEQFF | TGCGCCAGCAGCCAGCAGGGTGGCAATGAGCAGTTCTTC
TRBJ2-1 | once | TRBD2 | TRBV6-5 | CASSYGEGSSYNEQFF | TGTGCCAGCAGTTACGGGGAGGGTAGCTCCTACAATGAGCAGTTCTTC
TRBJ2-3 | . | . | TRBV27 | CASSFPGATQYF | TGTGCCAGCAGTTTCCCGGGGGCGACGCAGTATTTT
TRBJ2-7 | . | . | TRBV4-1 | CASSQDISSYEQYF | TGCGCCAGCAGCCAAGATATAAGCTCCTACGAGCAGTACTTC
TRBJ1-4 | once | . | TRBV6-5 | CASSYSDRPLEKLFF | TGTGCCAGCAGTTACTCGGATCGCCCCCTTGAAAAACTGTTTTTT
TRBJ2-7 | . | . | TRBV19 | CASSIEGGRYEQYF | TGTGCCAGTAGTATAGAAGGAGGGCGCTACGAGCAGTACTTC
TRBJ2-3 | . | . | TRBV4-1 | CASSLLPQSTDTQYF | TGCGCCAGCAGCCTTCTCCCACAGTCCACAGATACGCAGTATTTT
TRBJ1-5 | . | . | TRBV25-1 | CASSGYNQPQHF | TGTGCCAGCAGTGGTTATAATCAGCCCCAGCATTTT
TRBJ1-4 | . | TRBD1 | TRBV18 | CASSQGQGPNEKLFF | TGTGCCAGCTCCCAAGGACAGGGTCCTAATGAAAAACTGTTTTTT
TRBJ2-1 | . | TRBD2 | TRBV7-9 | CASSPQTLAGVYNEQFF | TGTGCCAGCAGTCCCCAGACTCTAGCGGGAGTCTACAATGAGCAGTTCTTC
TRBJ1-1 | . | . | TRBV5-4 | CASSLSLRGLDTEAFF | TGTGCCAGCAGCTTGTCTTTGAGGGGGTTAGACACTGAAGCTTTCTTT